The table lists the clone carrying this TCR beta chain with many counts. No antigen is known for it. Samples came from axillary lymph nodes draining the breast cancer. The data originate from a study of breast tumors, draining lymph nodes, adjacent tissues. This CDR3 comprises 14 residues. Deletions cut 2 bases from V and 5 bases from J, with 10 bases between. From germline, CDR1 is DFQATT and CDR2 SNEGSKA (reference sequence). Study-wide results and limits: Tumor TCR diversity was below lymph nodes but above nontumor tissue. Findings are consistent with lymph node origin and intratumoral expansion of most tumor T cells.

TCRdb itself ran the multiplex PCR reads through MiXCR, one entry per CDR3 protein. There are about 130,000 distinct CDR3 sequences in the sample; 15% to 20% occur only once, and roughly 3.5% lies in the top ten. V is TRBV20-1 and J is TRBJ1-6; maybe TRBD1 (5 bases). The sample taken for sequencing was axillary lymph node tissue. This TCR was sampled from a female donor with breast cancer. Some clones in this sample may be carry-over from other donors' samples. The CDR3 reads CSARPGGNNSPLHF. DNA of the CDR3: TGCAGTGCTAGACCCGGGGGGAATAATTCACCCCTCCACTTT.